This T cell receptor (beta chain) was found in a study of cytomegalovirus exposure and HLA in healthy donors. Study-level results: Investigators reported around 150 TCR beta chains as tied to cytomegalovirus. A few V segments could not be told apart, such as TRBV6-2 and TRBV6-3, and were left out. Per a later analysis, HLA-associated TCR beta chains showed more clonal expansion than other, equally common TCR beta chains.

Primers included in the PCR were 60 Vbeta and 13 Jbeta primers. Repertoires were generated with immunoSEQ multiplex PCR, while TCRdb's copy carries only in-frame clones and drops some. This sample has roughly 170,000 clones; roughly 80% occur once, and the top ten carry 0.75% to 0.9%. The CDR3 has 16 amino acids. The V end was cut by 2 bases, the J end by 5 bases, with 15 bases between. Germline CDR1 and CDR2: LNHDA and SQIVND (reference sequence). Note on this clone: The antigen remains unidentified.

This TCR derives from a woman aged 18 to 35 in good health and CMV-seronegative. Material: PBMCs. The chain employs TRBV19 and TRBJ2-2, with a possible D match to TRBD1 (6 bases). The CDR3 here is CASSISVVQGTGELFF. CDR3 nucleotide sequence: TGTGCCAGTAGTATATCGGTGGTTCAGGGGACCGGGGAGCTGTTTTTT. The full variable domain, completed using reference TRBV19 and TRBJ2-2, is DGGITQSPKYLFRKEGQNVTLSCEQNLNHDAMYWYRQDPGQGLRLIYYSQIVNDFQKGDIAEGYSVSREKKESFPLTVTSAQKNPTAFYLCASSISVVQGTGELFFGEGSRLTVL.